What follows are 8 T cell receptor beta chains derived from one specimen sequenced in a study of T cell responses to AZD1222 COVID-19 vaccine. Only in-frame clones appear in the TCRdb table, and some are missing; sequencing was by immunoSEQ multiplex PCR. The data contain about 180,000 clones, approximately 90% of them singletons. The specimen was peripheral blood, collected on day 0 of AZD1222 vaccination. These receptors all stem from an adult in good health.

The chain joins TRBV7-3 to TRBJ1-1, with 7 nucleotides matching TRBD1. The length of the CDR3 is 13 residues. J lost 5 bases, V lost 4 bases, and 4 bases had no gene match. Germline V gene data show CDR1 as SGHTA and CDR2 as FQGTGA. As DNA, the CDR3 is TGTGCCAGCAGCTCCCAACAGGGGACTGAAGCTTTCTTT. The encoded protein is CASSSQQGTEAFF.

This chain uses TRBV19 with TRBJ2-7, with no clear D. The CDR3 has 14 residues. V shed 4 bases and J shed 9 bases, with 19 bases lying between them. Germline CDR1 reads LNHDA; CDR2 reads SQIVND (reference sequence). The DNA of the CDR3 is TGTGCCAGTAGTAGGGCCCTGGATTCGGCCTGGCAGTACTTC. It translates to CASSRALDSAWQYF.

The chain couples TRBV7-2 to TRBJ1-2; 10 bases match TRBD1. Germline V lookup: CDR1 SGHTA, CDR2 FQGNSA. CDR3 length: 16 residues. J gave up 4 bases and V 4 bases, and 9 bases lay outside the gene matches. CDR3 bases: TGTGCCAGCAGCTCAAACTCGGGACAGGGGAGCTATGGCTACACCTTC. Translation: CASSSNSGQGSYGYTF.

The chain employs TRBV7-2 and TRBJ2-1; no firm D call. Per germline, CDR1 SGHTA and CDR2 FQGNSA. The CDR3 contains 17 residues. Trimming cost V 5 bases and J 12 bases, with 29 bases left between them. The CDR3: CASSLPAYQLGRHRQFF. CDR3 in DNA: TGTGCCAGCAGCCTACCAGCCTACCAACTCGGACGGCATCGGCAGTTCTTC.

J is TRBJ1-1 and V is TRBV7-9; 8 nucleotides match TRBD1. This CDR3 contains 17 residues. V shed 5 bases and J 3 bases; nucleotides not matched to a gene: 14. Germline CDR1 and CDR2: SEHNR and FQNEAQ (reference sequence). The CDR3 region has the DNA TGTGCCAGCAGCACAATTGCAGGGGGCGCGGGGTACACTGAAGCTTTCTTT. Protein: CASSTIAGGAGYTEAFF.

This clone came up a few times. The chain joins TRBV10-2 to TRBJ1-1; D might be TRBD1 (6 bases). The CDR3 is made up of 14 amino acids. Germline CDR1 is WSHSY and CDR2 is SAAADI. Between the trimmed V and J ends, which lost 9 bases and 8 bases, there was a span of 22 bases. CDR3 coding DNA: TGCGCCAGTAAGAAACCGGGACAAGGAGGAGAAGCTTTCTTT. Amino acids: CASKKPGQGGEAFF.

The J gene is TRBJ2-5, the V gene TRBV7-9; 7 nucleotides match TRBD2. Per the germline V gene, CDR1 is SEHNR and CDR2 is FQNEAQ (reference sequence). The CDR3 totals 15 residues. Trimming at V came to 3 bases and at J to 2 bases, leaving 6 bases not matched to a gene. The CDR3 reads CASSFLSGGQETQYF. The CDR3 coding sequence is TGTGCCAGCAGCTTCCTTTCGGGGGGACAAGAGACCCAGTACTTC. The full variable domain, its missing parts supplied by reference TRBV7-9 and TRBJ2-5, is DTGVSQNPRHKITKRGQNVTFRCDPISEHNRLYWYRQTLGQGPEFLTYFQNEAQLEKSRLLSDRFSAERPKGSFSTLEIQRTEQGDSAMYLCASSFLSGGQETQYFGPGTRLLVL.

The rearrangement joins TRBV7-9 to TRBJ1-2; 9 positions agree with TRBD1. CDR1 and CDR2 (germline): SEHNR, FQNEAQ (reference sequence). V trimming: 5 bases; J trimming: 4 bases; junction bases outside the gene matches: 8. This CDR3 has 15 residues. CDR3: CASSPGDRAAYGYTF. DNA of the CDR3: TGTGCCAGCAGCCCGGGGGACAGGGCCGCCTATGGCTACACCTTC.